This T cell receptor (beta chain) was sequenced in a study of T cell responses to AZD1222 COVID-19 vaccine. Overall study findings and caveats: Among vaccine-associated CD4 TCRs, coverage spanned spike, with dominance at 160-218 and 743-854. Baseline seropositives among AZD1222 recipients totaled only 5 or 6. Donors were largely white British and mainly female; clonal diversity was possibly underestimated.

Of note for this clone: Its antigen is not known.

Germline V gene lookup returns CDR1 SNHLY and CDR2 FYNNEI. The CDR3 has 13 amino acids. The V gene lost 8 bases and the J gene lost 1 base, with 11 bases spanning the gap. The repertoire was sequenced with immunoSEQ multiplex PCR; TCRdb's copy has only in-frame clones and lacks some. The sample lists about 120,000 clones; approximately 85% were seen once. The V call is TRBV2, the J call TRBJ1-1; no clear D gene. This receptor was obtained from an adult in good health. The specimen was peripheral blood, collected on day 0 of AZD1222 vaccination. The CDR3 is CASRRYSNTEAFF. The CDR3, as DNA: TGTGCCAGCCGCAGGTATTCGAACACTGAAGCTTTCTTT.